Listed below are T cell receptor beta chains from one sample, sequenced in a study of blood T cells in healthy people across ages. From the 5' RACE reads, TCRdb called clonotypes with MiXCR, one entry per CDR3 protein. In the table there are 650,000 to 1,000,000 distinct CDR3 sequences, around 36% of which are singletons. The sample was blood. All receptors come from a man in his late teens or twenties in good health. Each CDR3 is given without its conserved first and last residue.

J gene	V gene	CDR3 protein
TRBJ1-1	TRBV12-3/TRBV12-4	ASSPQQGTTEAF
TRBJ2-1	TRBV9	ASSPRQGTYSEQF
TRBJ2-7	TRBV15	ATSRARRPYEQY
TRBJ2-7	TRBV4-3	ASSQGYGTYEQY
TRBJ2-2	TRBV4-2	ASSQATNTGELF
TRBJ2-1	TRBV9	ASSVGPYNEQF
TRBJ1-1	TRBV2	ASSETTIQGAGWAEAF
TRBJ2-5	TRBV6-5	ASSYPGRKETRY
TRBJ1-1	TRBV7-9	ASSGGTENTEAF
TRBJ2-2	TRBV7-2	ASKGRGVYTGELF
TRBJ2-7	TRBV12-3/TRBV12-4	ASSVTGSGQY
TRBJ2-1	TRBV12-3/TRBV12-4	ASSRQWEQF
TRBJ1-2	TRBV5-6	ASSQGTGGRPGYT
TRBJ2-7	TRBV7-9	ASSPPGRSYEQY
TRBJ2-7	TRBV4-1	ASSQELGAREQY
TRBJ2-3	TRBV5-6	ASTTTRGSDTQY
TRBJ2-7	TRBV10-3	AISEVGYEQY
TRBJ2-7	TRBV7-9	ASNPGQGAIEQY
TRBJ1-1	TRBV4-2	ASSQEASVIEAF
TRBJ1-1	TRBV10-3	AISEKVGWDTEAF
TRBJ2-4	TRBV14	ASSPLEVKNIQY
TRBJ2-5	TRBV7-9	ASSRTSGGPYQETQY
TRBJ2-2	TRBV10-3	AIGPEVADTGELF
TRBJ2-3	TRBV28	ASSSIDRGLSTDTQY
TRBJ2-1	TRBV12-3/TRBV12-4	ASSFPSGGTNEQF
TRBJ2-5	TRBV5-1	ASSLEVGSRAREQY
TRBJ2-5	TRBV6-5	ASSPLGPLGIRTQY
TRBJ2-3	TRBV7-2	ASTIQTDTQY
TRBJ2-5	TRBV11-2	ASSLQRGRQETQY
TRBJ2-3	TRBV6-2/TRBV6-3	ASTQVGTQY
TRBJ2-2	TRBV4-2	ASSYTGQKNTGELF
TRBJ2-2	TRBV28	ASREPGSGELF
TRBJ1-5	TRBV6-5	ASSYSVRGLYSNQPQH
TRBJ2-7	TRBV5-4	ASSSTGTDFYEQY
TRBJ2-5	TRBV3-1	ASSLRTASTQY
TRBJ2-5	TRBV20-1	SAPDRGPYQETQY
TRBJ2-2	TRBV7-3	ASQLGQGTGELF
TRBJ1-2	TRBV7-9	ASSFEENYGYT
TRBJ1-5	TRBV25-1	ASSETGMGQPQH
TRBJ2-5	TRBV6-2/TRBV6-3	ASSSRDRGETQY
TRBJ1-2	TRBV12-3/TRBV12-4	ASSFSPGTGVYGYT
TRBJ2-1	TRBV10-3	AISIAGSAYNEQF
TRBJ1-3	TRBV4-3	ASSQDRSSGAGSGNTIY
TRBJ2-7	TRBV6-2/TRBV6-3	ASRPGLAVDNEQY
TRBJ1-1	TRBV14	ASSQEIFTEAF
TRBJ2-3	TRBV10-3	AISDRGSQGTDTQY
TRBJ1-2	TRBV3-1	ASSQGLGQRSSGYT
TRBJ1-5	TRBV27	ASRRTGVSNQPQH
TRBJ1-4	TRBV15	ATSNTGGVAEKLF
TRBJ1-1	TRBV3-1	ASSQVGPDTEAF
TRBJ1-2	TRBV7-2	ASSLARDGYT
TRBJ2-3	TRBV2	ASSLDVPTDTQY
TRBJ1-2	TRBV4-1	ASSPWTYANYGYT
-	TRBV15	ATNRDMRVDKNIQY
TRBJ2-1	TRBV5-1	ASSPQTESSYNEQF
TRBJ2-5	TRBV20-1	SLPGVYETQY
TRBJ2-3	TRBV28	ASSLATVTPDTQY
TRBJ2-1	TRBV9	ASSVSSYVDEQF